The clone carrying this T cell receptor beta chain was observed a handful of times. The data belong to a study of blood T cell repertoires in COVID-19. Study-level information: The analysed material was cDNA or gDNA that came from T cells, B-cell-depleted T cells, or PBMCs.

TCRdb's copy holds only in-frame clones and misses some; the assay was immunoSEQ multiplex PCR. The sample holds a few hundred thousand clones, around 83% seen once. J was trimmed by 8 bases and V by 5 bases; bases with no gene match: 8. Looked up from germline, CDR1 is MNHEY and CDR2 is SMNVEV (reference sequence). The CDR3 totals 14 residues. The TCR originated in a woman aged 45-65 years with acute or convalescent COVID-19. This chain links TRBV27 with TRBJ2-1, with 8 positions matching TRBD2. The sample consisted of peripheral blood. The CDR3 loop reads CASSIAGPVDEQFF. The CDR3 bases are TGTGCCAGCAGTATAGCGGGGCCCGTCGATGAGCAGTTCTTC.